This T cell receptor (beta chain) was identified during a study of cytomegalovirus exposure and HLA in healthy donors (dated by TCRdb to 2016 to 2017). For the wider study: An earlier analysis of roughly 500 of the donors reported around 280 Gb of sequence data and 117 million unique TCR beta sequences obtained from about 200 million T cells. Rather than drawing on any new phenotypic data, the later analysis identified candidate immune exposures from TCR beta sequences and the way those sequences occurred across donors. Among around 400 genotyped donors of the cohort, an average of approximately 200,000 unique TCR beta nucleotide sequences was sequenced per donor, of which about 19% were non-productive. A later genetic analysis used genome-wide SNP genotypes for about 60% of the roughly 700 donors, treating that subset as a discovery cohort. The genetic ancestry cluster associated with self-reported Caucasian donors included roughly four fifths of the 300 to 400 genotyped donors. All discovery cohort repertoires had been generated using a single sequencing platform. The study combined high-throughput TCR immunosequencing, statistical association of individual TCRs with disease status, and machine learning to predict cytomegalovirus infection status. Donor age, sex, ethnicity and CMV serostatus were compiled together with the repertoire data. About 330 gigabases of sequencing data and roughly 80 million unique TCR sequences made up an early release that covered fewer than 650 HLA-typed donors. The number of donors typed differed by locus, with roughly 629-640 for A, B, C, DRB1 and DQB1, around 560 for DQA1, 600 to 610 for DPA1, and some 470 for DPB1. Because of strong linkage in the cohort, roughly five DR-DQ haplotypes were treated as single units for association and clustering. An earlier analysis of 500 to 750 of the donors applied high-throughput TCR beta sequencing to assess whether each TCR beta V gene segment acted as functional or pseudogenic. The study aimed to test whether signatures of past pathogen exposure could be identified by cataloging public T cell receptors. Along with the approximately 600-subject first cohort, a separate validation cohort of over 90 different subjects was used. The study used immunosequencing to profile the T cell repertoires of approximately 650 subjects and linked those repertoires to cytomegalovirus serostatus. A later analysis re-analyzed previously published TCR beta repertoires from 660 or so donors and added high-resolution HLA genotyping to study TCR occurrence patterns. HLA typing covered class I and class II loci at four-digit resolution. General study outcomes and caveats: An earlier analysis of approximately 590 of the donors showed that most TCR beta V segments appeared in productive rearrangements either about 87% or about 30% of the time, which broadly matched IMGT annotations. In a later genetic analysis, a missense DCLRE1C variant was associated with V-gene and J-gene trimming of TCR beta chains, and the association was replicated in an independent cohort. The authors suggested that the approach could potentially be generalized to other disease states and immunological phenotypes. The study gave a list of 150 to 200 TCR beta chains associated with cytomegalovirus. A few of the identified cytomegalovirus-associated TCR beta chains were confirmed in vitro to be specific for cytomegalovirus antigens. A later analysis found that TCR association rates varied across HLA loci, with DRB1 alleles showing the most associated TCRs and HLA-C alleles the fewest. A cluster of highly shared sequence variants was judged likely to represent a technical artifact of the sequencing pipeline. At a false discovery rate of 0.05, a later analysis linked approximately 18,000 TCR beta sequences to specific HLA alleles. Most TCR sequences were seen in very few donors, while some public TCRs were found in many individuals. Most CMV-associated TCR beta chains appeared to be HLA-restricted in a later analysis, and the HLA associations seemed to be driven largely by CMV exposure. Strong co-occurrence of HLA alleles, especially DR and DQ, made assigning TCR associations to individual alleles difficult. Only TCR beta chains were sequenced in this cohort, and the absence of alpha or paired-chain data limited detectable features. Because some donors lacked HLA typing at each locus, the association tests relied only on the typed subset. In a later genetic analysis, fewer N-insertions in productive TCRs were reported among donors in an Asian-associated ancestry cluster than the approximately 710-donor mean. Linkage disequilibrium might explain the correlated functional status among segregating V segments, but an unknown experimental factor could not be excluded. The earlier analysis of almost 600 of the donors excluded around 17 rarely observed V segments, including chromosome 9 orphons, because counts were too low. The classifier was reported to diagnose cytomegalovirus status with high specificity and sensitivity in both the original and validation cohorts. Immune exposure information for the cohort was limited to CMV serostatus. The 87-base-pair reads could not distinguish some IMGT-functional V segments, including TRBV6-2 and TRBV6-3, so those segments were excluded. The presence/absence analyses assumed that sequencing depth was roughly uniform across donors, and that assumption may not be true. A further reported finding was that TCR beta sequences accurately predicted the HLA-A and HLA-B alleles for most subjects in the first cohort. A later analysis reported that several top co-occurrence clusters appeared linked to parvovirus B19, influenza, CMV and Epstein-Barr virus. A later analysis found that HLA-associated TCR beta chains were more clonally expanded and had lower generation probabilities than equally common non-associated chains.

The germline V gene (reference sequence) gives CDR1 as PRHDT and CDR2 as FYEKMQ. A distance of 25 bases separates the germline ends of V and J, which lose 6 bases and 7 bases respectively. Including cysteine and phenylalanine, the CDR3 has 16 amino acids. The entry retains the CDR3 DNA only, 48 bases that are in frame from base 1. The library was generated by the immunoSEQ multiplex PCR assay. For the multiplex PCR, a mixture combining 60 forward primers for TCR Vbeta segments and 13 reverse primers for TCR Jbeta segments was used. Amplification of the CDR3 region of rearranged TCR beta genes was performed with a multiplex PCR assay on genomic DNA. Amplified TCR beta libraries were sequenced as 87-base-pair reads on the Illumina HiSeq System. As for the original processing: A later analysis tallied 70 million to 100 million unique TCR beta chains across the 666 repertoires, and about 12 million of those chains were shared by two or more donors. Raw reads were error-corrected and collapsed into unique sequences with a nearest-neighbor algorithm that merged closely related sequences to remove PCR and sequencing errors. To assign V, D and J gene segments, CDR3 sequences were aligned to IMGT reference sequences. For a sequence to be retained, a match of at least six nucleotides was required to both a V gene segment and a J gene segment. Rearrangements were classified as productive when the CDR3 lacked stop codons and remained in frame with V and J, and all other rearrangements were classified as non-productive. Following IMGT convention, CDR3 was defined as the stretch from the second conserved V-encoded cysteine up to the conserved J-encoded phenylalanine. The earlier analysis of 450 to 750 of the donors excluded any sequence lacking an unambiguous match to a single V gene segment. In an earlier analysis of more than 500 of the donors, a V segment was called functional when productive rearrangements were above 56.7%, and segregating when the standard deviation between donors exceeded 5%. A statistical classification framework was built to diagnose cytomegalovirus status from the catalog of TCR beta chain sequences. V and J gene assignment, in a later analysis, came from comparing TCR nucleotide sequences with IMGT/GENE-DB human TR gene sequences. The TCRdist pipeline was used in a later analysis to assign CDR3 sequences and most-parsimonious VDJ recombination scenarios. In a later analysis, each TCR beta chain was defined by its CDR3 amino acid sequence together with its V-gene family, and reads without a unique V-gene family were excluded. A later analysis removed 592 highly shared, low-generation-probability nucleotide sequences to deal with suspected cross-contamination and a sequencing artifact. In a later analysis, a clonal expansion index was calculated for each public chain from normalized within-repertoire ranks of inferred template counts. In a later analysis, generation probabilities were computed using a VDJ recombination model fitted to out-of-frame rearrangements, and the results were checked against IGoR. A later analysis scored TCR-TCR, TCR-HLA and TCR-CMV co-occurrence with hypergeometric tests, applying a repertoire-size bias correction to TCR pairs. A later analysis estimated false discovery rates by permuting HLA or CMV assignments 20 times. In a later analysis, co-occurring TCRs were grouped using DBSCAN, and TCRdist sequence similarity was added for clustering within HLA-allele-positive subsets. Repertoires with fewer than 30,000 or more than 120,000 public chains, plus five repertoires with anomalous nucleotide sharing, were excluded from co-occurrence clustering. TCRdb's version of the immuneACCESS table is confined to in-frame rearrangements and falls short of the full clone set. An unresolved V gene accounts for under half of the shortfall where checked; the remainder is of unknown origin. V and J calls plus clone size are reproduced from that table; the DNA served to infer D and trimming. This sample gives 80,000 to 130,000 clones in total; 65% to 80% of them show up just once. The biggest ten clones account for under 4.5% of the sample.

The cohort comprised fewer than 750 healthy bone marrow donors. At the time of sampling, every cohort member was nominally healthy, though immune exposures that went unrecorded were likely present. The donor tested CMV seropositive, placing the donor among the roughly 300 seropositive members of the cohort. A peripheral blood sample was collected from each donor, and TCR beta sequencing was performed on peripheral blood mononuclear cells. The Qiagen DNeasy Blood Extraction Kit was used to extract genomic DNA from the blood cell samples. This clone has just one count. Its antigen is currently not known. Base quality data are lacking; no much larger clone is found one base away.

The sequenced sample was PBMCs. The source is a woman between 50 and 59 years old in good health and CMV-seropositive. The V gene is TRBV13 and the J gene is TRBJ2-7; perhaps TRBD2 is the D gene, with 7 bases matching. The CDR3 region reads CASRRRGGNLRKEQYF. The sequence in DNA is TGTGCCAGCAGGAGAAGGGGGGGGAACCTACGTAAGGAGCAGTACTTC.